A selection of T cell receptor beta chains follows, all from one sample in a study of blood T cell repertoires in COVID-19. Produced via immunoSEQ multiplex PCR; TCRdb's table is partial and in-frame only. The sample carries around 90,000 clones, over 80% recorded once. Sequencing was performed on peripheral blood. These TCRs come from a woman aged 55-70 years with active COVID-19. The CDR3 runs from the conserved cysteine through the conserved F or W. The D gene is left open where the match is weak. Part of the rows lack a size; the others show once, few, many or a class for expanded clones.

cdr3_nt | cdr3_aa | clone_size | j_call | d_call | v_call
TGTGCCAGCAGCTTGTTTGGGGACAGCATTTATGGCTACACCTTC | CASSLFGDSIYGYTF | few | TRBJ1-2 | TRBD1 | TRBV5-6
TGCAGCGTCGGGGACAAACGAAAGAACTCTGGGGCCAACGTCCTGACTTTC | CSVGDKRKNSGANVLTF | - | TRBJ2-6 | - | TRBV29-1
TGTGCCAGCAGCGTGACAGGCGGTCGGGGTAATCAGCCCCAGCATTTT | CASSVTGGRGNQPQHF | - | TRBJ1-5 | - | TRBV5-4
TGTGCCAGCAGCATAAGTCCCACTAGCGGGGATTACGATGAGCAGTTCTTC | CASSISPTSGDYDEQFF | - | TRBJ2-1 | TRBD2 | TRBV7-2
TGTGCCAGCTCAATAACAGGGGTAAAGAACACTGAAGCTTTCTTT | CASSITGVKNTEAFF | - | TRBJ1-1 | TRBD1 | TRBV3-1/TRBV3-2
TGTGCCAGCAGTGCGGGGGTAGACACTGAAGCTTTCTTT | CASSAGVDTEAFF | once | TRBJ1-1 | - | TRBV11-3
TGTGCCAGCAGCGTAGCTACGGGGAGGCGGGGGCCCCTCGGGGACACTGAAGCTTTCTTT | CASSVATGRRGPLGDTEAFF | - | TRBJ1-1 | - | TRBV9
TGTGCCAGTAGTTTCGCGGGGCGTTACAATGAGCAGTTCTTC | CASSFAGRYNEQFF | - | TRBJ2-1 | - | TRBV19
TGTGCCAGCAGCCAGCAAGGGGGCAACACTGAAGCTTTCTTT | CASSQQGGNTEAFF | - | TRBJ1-1 | TRBD1 | TRBV7-9
TGTGCCAGCAGCGACGGACAGGGGGCGCGGGTGACCCAGTACTTC | CASSDGQGARVTQYF | - | TRBJ2-5 | TRBD1 | TRBV5-6
TGTGCCAGCTCACGGTGGACAGGGGGCCAAGAGACCCAGTACTTC | CASSRWTGGQETQYF | - | TRBJ2-5 | TRBD1 | TRBV18
TGTGCCACCAGTGATTCGAGGGCTAGCGGGACCCCTAGCACAGATACGCAGTATTTT | CATSDSRASGTPSTDTQYF | once | TRBJ2-3 | TRBD2 | TRBV24-1
TGCGCCAGCAGCTTGACCGGGACTAGCGGCGAGCAGTACTTC | CASSLTGTSGEQYF | - | TRBJ2-7 | TRBD2 | TRBV5-1
TGTGCCAGCAGTCAAGGACTCAATCAGCCCCAGCATTTT | CASSQGLNQPQHF | - | TRBJ1-5 | - | TRBV28
TGTGCCAGCAGGCTTGGGACAGGGGGCTACTATGGCTACACCTTC | CASRLGTGGYYGYTF | - | TRBJ1-2 | TRBD1 | TRBV6-5
TGTGCCAGCAGCGTAGCTTCCAGGGACTATGGCTACACCTTC | CASSVASRDYGYTF | - | TRBJ1-2 | - | TRBV9
TGTGCCAGTAGTTGTCCGGGACAGAGCTCCTACGAGCAGTACTTC | CASSCPGQSSYEQYF | - | TRBJ2-7 | TRBD1 | TRBV19